This is a list of T cell receptor beta chains from one sample in a study of graft-versus-host responses after intestinal transplantation. The data were produced by immunoSEQ multiplex PCR, yet TCRdb's version contains in-frame clones alone and is incomplete. Found here are some 22,000 clones, 55% to 70% of them singletons; the top ten hold around 0.92%. The starting material was alloreactive CD4+ T cells from a mixed lymphocyte reaction culture, obtained before intestinal transplant. The receptors shown here come from a human patient who received an intestinal transplant. CDR3s include the opening cysteine and the closing phenylalanine or tryptophan. Fields, in order: J gene, clone size, V gene, D gene, CDR3 protein, CDR3 DNA. A D gene is named only where the DNA matches it firmly. Rows give clone size only sometimes, using once, few, many, or a class for an expanded clone.

TRBJ2-1 | - | TRBV27 | - | CASSLAYSSYNEQFF | TGTGCCAGCAGTTTAGCGTATAGCTCCTACAATGAGCAGTTCTTC
TRBJ1-1 | few | TRBV10-2 | - | CASSRQMNTEAFF | TGCGCCAGCTCCCGACAGATGAACACTGAAGCTTTCTTT
TRBJ2-1 | - | TRBV7-9 | - | CASRLTHPGTYNEQFF | TGTGCCAGCAGGCTCACACACCCTGGCACCTACAATGAGCAGTTCTTC
TRBJ1-3 | few | TRBV5-1 | - | CASSLGTAYSGNTIYF | TGCGCCAGCAGCTTGGGGACAGCTTACTCTGGAAACACCATATATTTT
TRBJ2-2 | - | TRBV18 | - | CASSRQSTGELFF | TGTGCCAGCTCACGACAGAGCACCGGGGAGCTGTTTTTT
TRBJ2-7 | few | TRBV5-1 | TRBD1 | CASSLLVQGAAEQYF | TGCGCCAGCAGCTTATTGGTACAGGGGGCTGCCGAGCAGTACTTC
TRBJ1-1 | - | TRBV6-6 | - | CASSYGKGRRTEAFF | TGTGCCAGCAGTTACGGCAAGGGGCGAAGGACTGAAGCTTTCTTT
TRBJ1-3 | - | TRBV6-6 | - | CASSFMGEVGNTIYF | TGTGCCAGCAGTTTTATGGGGGAGGTGGGAAACACCATATATTTT
TRBJ2-7 | once | TRBV5-4 | TRBD1 | CASSVMTGQSYEQYF | TGTGCCAGCAGCGTGATGACGGGACAGTCCTACGAGCAGTACTTC
TRBJ1-1 | few | TRBV6-5 | - | CASSYSKQGNTEAFF | TGTGCCAGCAGTTACTCGAAACAGGGGAACACTGAAGCTTTCTTT
TRBJ2-1 | - | TRBV10-3 | - | CAIRWDSYNEQFF | TGTGCCATCAGGTGGGACTCTTACAATGAGCAGTTCTTC
TRBJ2-1 | - | TRBV7-3 | TRBD2 | CASSLTSGRVDEQFF | TGTGCCAGCAGCCTGACTAGCGGGAGGGTCGATGAGCAGTTCTTC
TRBJ1-5 | once | TRBV6-1 | TRBD1 | CASGTVNQPQHF | TGTGCCAGTGGGACAGTCAATCAGCCCCAGCATTTT
TRBJ2-7 | few | TRBV2 | - | CASSEQGYEQYF | TGTGCCAGCAGTGAACAGGGATACGAGCAGTACTTC
TRBJ2-1 | - | TRBV7-9 | - | CASSPRSEQFF | TGTGCCAGCAGCCCCCGTAGTGAGCAGTTCTTC
TRBJ1-5 | few | TRBV28 | - | CASRLTGLQPQHF | TGTGCCAGCAGACTTACAGGGTTACAGCCCCAGCATTTT
TRBJ2-3 | - | TRBV2 | TRBD2 | CASSRGGTKVADTQYF | TGTGCCAGCAGCCGGGGGGGGACTAAAGTCGCAGATACGCAGTATTTT
TRBJ2-7 | once | TRBV2 | - | CASSDDSYEQYF | TGTGCCAGCAGCGATGACAGCTACGAGCAGTACTTC
TRBJ2-2 | - | TRBV14 | TRBD2 | CASSGLAGGLTNTGELFF | TGTGCCAGCAGCGGACTAGCGGGGGGACTTACGAACACCGGGGAGCTGTTTTTT
TRBJ2-1 | few | TRBV4-2 | TRBD2 | CASSLRTSGGYNEQFF | TGTGCCAGCAGCCTACGGACTAGCGGAGGGTACAATGAGCAGTTCTTC
TRBJ1-6 | - | TRBV6-5 | - | CASSLRGSYNSPLHF | TGTGCCAGCAGCCTCAGGGGCTCCTATAATTCACCCCTCCACTTT
TRBJ1-1 | - | TRBV6-5 | - | CASRSVGTEAFF | TGTGCCAGCCGTTCGGTTGGCACTGAAGCTTTCTTT
TRBJ2-1 | few | TRBV18 | - | CASSPFAPVAVSNEQFF | TGTGCCAGCTCACCATTCGCGCCGGTGGCGGTTAGCAATGAGCAGTTCTTC
TRBJ2-1 | - | TRBV11-2 | - | CASSYGAGSYNEQFF | TGTGCCAGCAGCTATGGGGCCGGCTCCTACAATGAGCAGTTCTTC
TRBJ1-3 | - | TRBV5-1 | - | CASASDSFSGNTIYF | TGCGCCAGCGCCTCGGACAGTTTCTCTGGAAACACCATATATTTT
TRBJ2-7 | - | TRBV6-4 | TRBD2 | CASIVLAGEGGEQYF | TGTGCCAGCATTGTACTAGCGGGAGAGGGTGGCGAGCAGTACTTC
TRBJ2-3 | few | TRBV10-2 | TRBD1 | CASNIQGAGTQYF | TGCGCCAGCAACATACAGGGGGCAGGTACGCAGTATTTT
TRBJ2-1 | - | TRBV28 | TRBD2 | CASQGRLAGLSYNEQFF | TGTGCCAGCCAAGGGAGACTAGCGGGCCTCTCCTACAATGAGCAGTTCTTC
TRBJ1-5 | few | TRBV6-1 | TRBD1 | CASSATGAGNQPQHF | TGTGCCAGCAGTGCGACAGGGGCGGGTAATCAGCCCCAGCATTTT
TRBJ1-2 | - | TRBV10-3 | - | CAISMGRPPGPLGYGYTF | TGTGCCATCAGTATGGGCAGACCCCCAGGGCCCTTAGGGTATGGCTACACCTTC
TRBJ2-3 | - | TRBV6-4 | TRBD1 | CASSYHRGSPTDTQYF | TGTGCCAGCAGTTACCACAGGGGGTCCCCCACAGATACGCAGTATTTT
TRBJ2-3 | - | TRBV7-3 | TRBD1 | CASSPTGVDTQYF | TGTGCCAGCAGTCCGACAGGGGTAGATACGCAGTATTTT
TRBJ2-7 | few | TRBV7-2 | TRBD1 | CASSLGQGLQQYF | TGTGCCAGCAGCTTGGGACAGGGATTGCAGCAGTACTTC
TRBJ1-2 | few | TRBV18 | - | CASSPQSRNYGYTF | TGTGCCAGCTCACCACAGAGCAGGAACTATGGCTACACCTTC
TRBJ2-4 | - | TRBV29-1 | TRBD2 | CSGAVGGSIQYF | TGCAGCGGGGCGGTGGGCGGGAGCATTCAGTACTTC
TRBJ1-2 | - | TRBV12-5 | - | CASGREGLNYGYTF | TGTGCTAGTGGTCGAGAGGGACTGAACTATGGCTACACCTTC
TRBJ2-3 | few | TRBV2 | - | CASTVSTDTQYF | TGTGCCAGCACCGTAAGCACAGATACGCAGTATTTT
TRBJ2-3 | few | TRBV19 | TRBD1 | CASSIRGQGNTDTQYF | TGTGCCAGTAGTATTAGGGGACAGGGTAACACAGATACGCAGTATTTT
TRBJ1-2 | - | TRBV27 | TRBD1 | CASSSIPQGAGYTF | TGTGCCAGCAGTTCTATCCCACAGGGGGCTGGCTACACCTTC
TRBJ1-3 | few | TRBV11-3 | - | CASSPGGSGNTIYF | TGTGCCAGCAGCCCGGGGGGCTCTGGAAACACCATATATTTT
TRBJ1-5 | - | TRBV27 | TRBD1 | CASSITGGSQPQHF | TGTGCCAGCAGCATAACAGGGGGCAGTCAGCCCCAGCATTTT
TRBJ2-3 | - | TRBV7-2 | TRBD2 | CASSLSGGFTDTQYF | TGTGCCAGCAGCTTAAGCGGGGGGTTCACAGATACGCAGTATTTT
TRBJ2-5 | few | TRBV28 | TRBD2 | CASKIGLAEKETQYF | TGTGCCAGTAAGATTGGACTAGCGGAGAAAGAGACCCAGTACTTC
TRBJ1-3 | - | TRBV6-5 | - | CASSPDGISGNTIYF | TGTGCCAGCAGCCCGGACGGGATCTCTGGAAACACCATATATTTT
TRBJ1-2 | - | TRBV5-1 | - | CASSLVPDYGYTF | TGCGCCAGCAGCTTGGTTCCGGACTATGGCTACACCTTC
TRBJ1-6 | - | TRBV28 | - | CASSFESFNSPLHF | TGTGCCAGCAGTTTCGAGAGTTTTAATTCACCCCTCCACTTT
TRBJ2-7 | - | TRBV5-1 | - | CASSPIAGLAYEQYF | TGCGCCAGCAGCCCCATCGCGGGGCTAGCCTACGAGCAGTACTTC
TRBJ1-2 | few | TRBV5-1 | - | CASSLDTDGYTF | TGCGCCAGCAGCTTGGATACGGATGGCTACACCTTC
TRBJ1-5 | - | TRBV18 | TRBD1 | CASSPFDRGDSNQPQHF | TGTGCCAGCTCACCCTTCGACAGGGGGGATAGCAATCAGCCCCAGCATTTT
TRBJ1-4 | few | TRBV7-9 | TRBD1 | CASSPLAGGEKLFF | TGTGCCAGCAGCCCTCTTGCAGGGGGTGAAAAACTGTTTTTT
TRBJ2-7 | - | TRBV5-4 | - | CASSLGLGYEQYF | TGTGCCAGCAGCTTGGGTCTCGGCTACGAGCAGTACTTC
TRBJ2-5 | - | TRBV9 | TRBD2 | CASSVAAGLYQETQYF | TGTGCCAGCAGCGTAGCAGCGGGGCTCTACCAAGAGACCCAGTACTTC
TRBJ2-5 | - | TRBV18 | TRBD2 | CASSTSGGETQYF | TGTGCCAGCTCGACTAGCGGGGGGGAGACCCAGTACTTC
TRBJ1-1 | - | TRBV28 | - | CASSFAVRRSASTEAFF | TGTGCCAGCAGTTTCGCGGTGAGGAGAAGTGCGAGCACTGAAGCTTTCTTT
TRBJ1-2 | few | TRBV30 | - | CAWERTMMGYGYTF | TGTGCCTGGGAAAGGACAATGATGGGCTATGGCTACACCTTC
TRBJ2-5 | - | TRBV7-9 | TRBD2 | CASSPGTSGYQETQYF | TGTGCCAGCAGCCCCGGGACTAGCGGATACCAAGAGACCCAGTACTTC
TRBJ2-1 | - | TRBV7-9 | TRBD1 | CASSLRQGRHEQFF | TGTGCCAGCAGCCTCCGACAGGGGAGGCACGAGCAGTTCTTC